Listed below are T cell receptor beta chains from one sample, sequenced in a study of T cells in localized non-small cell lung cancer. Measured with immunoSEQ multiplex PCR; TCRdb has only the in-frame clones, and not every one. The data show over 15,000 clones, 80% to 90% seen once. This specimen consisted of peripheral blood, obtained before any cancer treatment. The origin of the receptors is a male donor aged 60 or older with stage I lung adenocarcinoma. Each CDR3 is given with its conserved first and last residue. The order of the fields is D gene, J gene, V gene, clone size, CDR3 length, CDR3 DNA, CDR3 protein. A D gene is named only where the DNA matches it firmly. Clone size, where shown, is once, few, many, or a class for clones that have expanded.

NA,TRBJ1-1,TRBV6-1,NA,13,TGTGCCAGCAGATACCAGGGGTTCACTGAAGCTTTCTTT,CASRYQGFTEAFF
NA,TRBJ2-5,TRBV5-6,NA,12,TGTGCCAGCAGCCGTCCCCAGGAGACCCAGTACTTC,CASSRPQETQYF
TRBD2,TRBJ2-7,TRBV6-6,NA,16,TGTGCCAGCAGTCCACGGGGACTAGCGGGAGACTACGAGCAGTACTTC,CASSPRGLAGDYEQYF
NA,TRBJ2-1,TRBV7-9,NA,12,TGTGCCAGCAGCTTCCTTAGAAGTGAGCAGTTCTTC,CASSFLRSEQFF
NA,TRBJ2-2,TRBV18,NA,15,TGTGCCAGCTCACCACAAGGCAGCTTCGGCGGGGAGCTGTTTTTT,CASSPQGSFGGELFF
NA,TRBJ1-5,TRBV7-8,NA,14,TGTGCCAGCAGCTGGACCGCTGTTGGACAGCCCCAGCATTTT,CASSWTAVGQPQHF
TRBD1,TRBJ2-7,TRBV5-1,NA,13,TGCGCCAGCAGCTTGGCTGGGACAGGCTTCGAGTACTTC,CASSLAGTGFEYF
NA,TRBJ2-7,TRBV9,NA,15,TGTGCCAGCAGCGTAGAGTCTAGGTCTTTTTACGAGCAGTACTTC,CASSVESRSFYEQYF
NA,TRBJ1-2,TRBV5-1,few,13,TGCGCCAGCAGCTTGGAGCAGGGTCGAGGCTACACCTTC,CASSLEQGRGYTF
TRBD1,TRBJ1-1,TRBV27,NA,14,TGTGCCAGCAGTCGGGGACAGGAGAACACTGAAGCTTTCTTT,CASSRGQENTEAFF